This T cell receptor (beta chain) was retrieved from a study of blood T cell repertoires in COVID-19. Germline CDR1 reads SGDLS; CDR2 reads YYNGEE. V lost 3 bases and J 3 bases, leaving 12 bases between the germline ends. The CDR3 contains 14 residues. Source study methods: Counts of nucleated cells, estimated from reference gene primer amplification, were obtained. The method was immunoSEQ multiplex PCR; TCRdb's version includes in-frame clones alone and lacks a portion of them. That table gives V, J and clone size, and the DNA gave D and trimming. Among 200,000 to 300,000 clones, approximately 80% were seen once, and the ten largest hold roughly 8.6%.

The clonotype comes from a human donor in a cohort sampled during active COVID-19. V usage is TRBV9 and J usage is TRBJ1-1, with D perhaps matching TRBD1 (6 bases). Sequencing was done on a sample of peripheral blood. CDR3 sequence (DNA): TGTGCCAGCAGCGCGGAAGGGGGATACACTGAAGCTTTCTTT. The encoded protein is CASSAEGGYTEAFF.